Listed here is a single T cell receptor beta chain. Time point of the sample: blood from clinic visit 5 months post-surgery; TSC patient then seizure free. The sample is drawn from a study of brain T cells in children with intractable seizures. The germline CDR1 and CDR2 sequences are LNHDA and SQIVND (reference sequence). The V and J ends lost 3 bases and 4 bases respectively, with 15 bases between them. CDR3 length: 15 amino acids. Only in-frame clones appear in the TCRdb table, and some are missing; sequencing was by immunoSEQ multiplex PCR. The sample records 300,000 to 400,000 clones, 93% being singletons.

Material: peripheral blood, obtained more than 4 months after surgery. This clonotype was obtained from a boy under two years old with tuberous sclerosis and intractable seizures. The chain carries TRBV19 and TRBJ1-1; perhaps TRBD1 as D (6 bases). This CDR3 is CASSMGGLAGTEAFF. Here the CDR3 DNA reads TGTGCCAGTAGTATGGGGGGGCTAGCGGGCACTGAAGCTTTCTTT.